The clone carrying this TCR beta chain was detected a few times. The antigen remains undetermined. The data derive from a study of T cell repertoires in cytomegalovirus infection. Study results and caveats: Carriers of CMV and the relevant HLA type were discriminated by public TCR beta frequency.

TCRdb passed the reads through MiXCR, listing each CDR3 protein once. The table has about 920,000 distinct CDR3 sequences, more than 25% seen once. V was pared by 1 base and J by 10 bases, with 7 bases between. Germline CDR1 and CDR2: SEHNR and FQNEAQ (reference sequence). The CDR3 sequence is 11 residues long. The chain carries TRBV7-9 and TRBJ1-2; D unresolved. Sequencing was performed on cultured CD8+ T cells from PBMCs, taken from culture after CMV antigen stimulation. The sequence derives from a human donor in good health (CMV status not recorded). Some clones in this sample may be carry-over from other donors' samples. The CDR3 bases are TGTGCCAGCAGCTTAGGTGGGGACTACACCTTC. It yields the protein CASSLGGDYTF.